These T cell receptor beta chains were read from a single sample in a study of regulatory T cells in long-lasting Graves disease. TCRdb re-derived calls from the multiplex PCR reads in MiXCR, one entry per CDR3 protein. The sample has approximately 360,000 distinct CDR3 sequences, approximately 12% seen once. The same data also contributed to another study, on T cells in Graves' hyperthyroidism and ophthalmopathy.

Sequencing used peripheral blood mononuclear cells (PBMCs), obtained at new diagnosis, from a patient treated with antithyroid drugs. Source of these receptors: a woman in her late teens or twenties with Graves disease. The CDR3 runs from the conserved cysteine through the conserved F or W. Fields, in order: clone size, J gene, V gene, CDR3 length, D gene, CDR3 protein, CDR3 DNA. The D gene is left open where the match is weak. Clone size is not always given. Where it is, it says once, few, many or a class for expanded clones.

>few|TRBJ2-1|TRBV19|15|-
CASSIVDSGYNEQFF
TGTGCCAGTAGTATAGTTGATAGCGGTTACAATGAGCAGTTCTTC
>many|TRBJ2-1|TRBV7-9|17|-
CASRRRTRAPVYNEQFF
TGTGCCAGCAGACGTCGTACCCGGGCCCCAGTGTACAATGAGCAGTTCTTC
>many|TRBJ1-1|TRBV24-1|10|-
CATSDTEAFF
TGTGCCACCAGTGATACTGAAGCTTTCTTT
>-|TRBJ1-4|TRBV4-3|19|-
CASSQAEGDPGSLYGKLFF
TGCGCCAGCAGCCAAGCCGAGGGTGATCCCGGCTCATTATATGGAAAACTGTTTTTT
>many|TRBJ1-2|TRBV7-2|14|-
CASSLDSANYGYTF
TGTGCCAGCAGCTTGGACAGCGCCAACTATGGCTACACCTTC
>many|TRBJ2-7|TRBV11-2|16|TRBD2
CASSPASGTGSYEQYF
TGTGCCAGCAGCCCGGCTAGCGGGACGGGATCCTACGAGCAGTACTTC
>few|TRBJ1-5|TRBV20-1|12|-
CSASRGNQPQHF
TGCAGCGCAAGCCGGGGGAATCAGCCCCAGCATTTT
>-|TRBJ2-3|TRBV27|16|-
CASSSKGSRNTDTQYF
TGTGCCAGCAGTTCGAAAGGCTCTAGAAACACAGATACGCAGTATTTT
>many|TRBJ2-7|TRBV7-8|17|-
CASSLVGPGKEPYEQYF
TGTGCCAGCAGCTTGGTCGGGCCTGGTAAAGAGCCCTACGAGCAGTACTTC
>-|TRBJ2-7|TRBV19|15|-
CASSIGFGLNYEQYF
TGTGCCAGTAGTATAGGGTTCGGTCTTAACTACGAGCAGTACTTC
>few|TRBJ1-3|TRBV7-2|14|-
CASSSIPSGNTIYF
TGTGCCAGCAGCTCCATTCCCTCTGGAAACACCATATATTTT
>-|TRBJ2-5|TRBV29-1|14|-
CSVTEVGSQETQYF
TGCAGCGTCACGGAAGTAGGCAGCCAAGAGACCCAGTACTTC
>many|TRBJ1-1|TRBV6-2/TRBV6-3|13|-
CASSEVLGTEAFF
TGTGCCAGCAGTGAAGTCCTAGGGACTGAAGCTTTCTTT
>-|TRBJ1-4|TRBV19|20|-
CASSMFGSGSTVANNEKLFF
TGTGCCAGTAGTATGTTTGGTTCAGGGTCGACGGTAGCGAATAATGAAAAACTGTTTTTT
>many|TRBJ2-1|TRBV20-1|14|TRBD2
CSTNLAVFVDEQFF
TGCAGTACTAATCTAGCGGTCTTTGTGGATGAGCAGTTCTTC
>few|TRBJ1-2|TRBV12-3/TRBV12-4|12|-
CASSFRRHGYTF
TGTGCCAGCAGTTTTCGTAGGCATGGCTACACCTTC
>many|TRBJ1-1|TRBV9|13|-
CASSVHANTEAFF
TGTGCCAGCAGCGTACATGCGAACACTGAAGCTTTCTTT
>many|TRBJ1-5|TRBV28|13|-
CASSFPSYQPQHF
TGTGCCAGCAGTTTCCCCTCGTATCAGCCCCAGCATTTT
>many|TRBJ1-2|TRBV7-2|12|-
CASSFPRRGYTF
TGTGCCAGCAGTTTCCCACGAAGGGGCTACACCTTC
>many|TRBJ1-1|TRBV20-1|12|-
CSASTANTEAFF
TGCAGTGCCTCGACAGCGAACACTGAAGCTTTCTTT
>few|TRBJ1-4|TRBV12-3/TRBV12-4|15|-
CASRDGLGLNEKLFF
TGTGCCAGCAGAGACGGCCTAGGGTTGAATGAAAAACTGTTTTTT
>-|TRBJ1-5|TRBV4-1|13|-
CASSGRRNQPQHF
TGCGCCAGCAGCGGACGGCGCAATCAGCCCCAGCATTTT
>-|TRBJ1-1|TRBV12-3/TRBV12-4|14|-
CASSLLSWRRDAFF
TGTGCCAGCAGTTTATTATCGTGGAGGAGAGATGCTTTCTTT
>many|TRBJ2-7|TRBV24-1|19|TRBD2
CATSDLRAGGPLSSYEQYF
TGTGCCACCAGTGATTTAAGGGCGGGAGGACCATTAAGCTCCTACGAGCAGTACTTC
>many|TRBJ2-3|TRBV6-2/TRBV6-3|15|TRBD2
CASSYLAGKTDTQYF
TGTGCCAGCAGTTACCTAGCGGGGAAAACAGATACGCAGTATTTT
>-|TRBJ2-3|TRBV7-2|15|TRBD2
CASSSRGGPADTQYF
TGTGCCAGCAGCTCGCGGGGGGGCCCTGCAGATACGCAGTATTTT
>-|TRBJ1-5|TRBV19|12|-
CASSILQQPQHF
TGTGCCAGTAGTATTTTACAGCAGCCCCAGCATTTT
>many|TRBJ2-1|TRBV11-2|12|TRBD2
CASSPQREEKFF
TGTGCCAGCAGCCCACAGCGGGAGGAAAAGTTCTTC
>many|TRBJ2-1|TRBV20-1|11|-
CSASPGNEQFF
TGCAGTGCTAGCCCTGGGAATGAGCAGTTCTTC
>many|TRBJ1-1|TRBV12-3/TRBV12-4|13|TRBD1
CASSRDRVGQAFF
TGTGCCAGCAGTCGCGACAGGGTCGGACAAGCTTTCTTT
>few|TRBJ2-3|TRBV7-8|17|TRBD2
CASSSRLAGRSTDTQYF
TGTGCCAGCAGCTCCAGACTAGCGGGCCGGAGCACAGATACGCAGTATTTT